The present TCR beta chain was sequenced within a study of blood T cell repertoires in COVID-19. The overall study: The United States, Italy and Spain were the sources of the acute and convalescent COVID-19 samples. In each case, the material was cDNA or gDNA derived from T cells, B-cell-depleted T cells, or PBMCs.

This clone was found many times. The CDR3 runs 16 residues. V trimming: 5 bases; J trimming: 0 bases; junction bases outside the gene matches: 7. Per the germline V gene, CDR1 is SEHNR and CDR2 is FQNEAQ (reference sequence). Profiled with immunoSEQ multiplex PCR; TCRdb holds only in-frame clones, not every one. The sample carries about 50,000 clones, around 81% recorded once. Seattle patients were enrolled during active infection and followed longitudinally. This sequence joins TRBV7-9 and TRBJ2-4, with 7 nucleotides matching TRBD1. Sequences were obtained from peripheral blood. The receptor's source is an elderly woman with COVID-19, enrolled during active disease. Here the CDR3 DNA reads TGTGCCAGCAGCGTCCAGGGGGTTCTAGCCAAAAACATTCAGTACTTC. It yields the protein CASSVQGVLAKNIQYF.